What follows are 2 T cell receptor beta chains derived from one specimen sequenced in a study of PD-L1 blockade in urothelial cancer (dated by TCRdb to about 2017). Libraries came from the immunoSEQ multiplex PCR assay. In its TCRdb copy, this immuneACCESS table keeps in-frame sequences only and misses some clones. Where compared with another copy, unresolved V genes explain less than half of these, and the others have no known cause. This sample is represented by 25,000 to 30,000 clones; roughly 83% of them were singletons. Approximately 3.3% of the sample rests with the top ten. The time point label, as the study defines it: peripheral blood 6 weeks after treatment start. This sample comprised PBMCs, obtained around atezolizumab (anti-PD-L1) treatment. These receptors all come from a man in his 70s with urothelial cancer.

The chain links TRBV6-6 to TRBJ2-1, with TRBD2 as a possible D gene (5 bases). With 6 bases removed from V and 1 base from J, the gap between germline ends came to 16 bases. The CDR3 sequence is 16 residues long. The V gene's germline CDR1 is MNHNY and CDR2 SVGAGI (reference sequence). CDR3 nucleotides: TGTGCCAGCAGGCCTCAGGAGGTGAAATCCTACAATGAGCAGTTCTTC. This gives the protein CASRPQEVKSYNEQFF.

This sequence joins TRBV10-3 and TRBJ2-7, with D possibly TRBD1 on 5 matching bases. V dropped 7 bases and J dropped 0 bases, with 13 bases sitting between them. The CDR3 is 14 amino acids. From germline, CDR1 is ENHRY and CDR2 SYGVKD. The CDR3: CAITMTASSYEQYF. The CDR3 DNA reads as TGTGCCATCACTATGACAGCGAGCTCCTACGAGCAGTACTTC.